Listed here are 27 T cell receptor beta chains from one sample, sequenced in a study of blood T cell repertoires in COVID-19. Produced via immunoSEQ multiplex PCR; TCRdb's table is partial and in-frame only. The table includes about 160,000 clones, around 84% detected once. Sequenced: peripheral blood. These receptors originate from a woman in her fifties or sixties with COVID-19, enrolled during active disease.

The chain is built from TRBV28 and TRBJ1-2; possibly TRBD1 for D (5 bases). CDR1 and CDR2 (germline): MDHEN, SYDVKM. V lost 1 base and J 4 bases, leaving 13 bases between the germline ends. The length of the CDR3 is 15 residues. The CDR3 DNA follows: TGTGCCAGCAGTTTATCAGATCCCCAGGGCTATGGCTACACCTTC. It codes for CASSLSDPQGYGYTF.

The chain joins TRBV7-9 to TRBJ2-3; D possibly corresponds to TRBD1 (6 bases). The ends were cut back, 5 bases at V and 4 bases at J, with 13 bases in the middle. This CDR3 contains 14 residues. Germline CDR1 SEHNR, CDR2 FQNEAQ (reference sequence). CDR3 region: CASSHRQAADTQYF. The DNA of the CDR3 is TGTGCCAGCAGCCATCGACAGGCGGCAGATACGCAGTATTTT.

The genes are TRBV5-1 and TRBJ2-2, with a weak D call TRBD1 (6 bases). From germline, CDR1 is SGHRS and CDR2 YFSETQ. V was trimmed by 4 bases and J by 3 bases, leaving 10 bases between them. The CDR3 is made up of 14 amino acids. CDR3 nucleotides: TGCGCCAGCAGCAGGGACACTTACACCGGGGAGCTGTTTTTT. It codes for CASSRDTYTGELFF.

Turning to this clone: The sample holds other DNA sequences that translate to the same CDR3. The CDR3 DNA reads TGTGCCAGCAGTTTAGGGACTCAGAACACCGGGGAGCTGTTTTTT. Protein sequence: CASSLGTQNTGELFF. The J gene is TRBJ2-2, the V gene TRBV27, with D maybe TRBD2 (6 bases). CDR1 is MNHEY, CDR2 SMNVEV, per germline (reference sequence). The V end was cut by 2 bases, the J end by 1 base, with 8 bases between. The CDR3 sequence is 15 residues long.

The chain couples TRBV30 to TRBJ2-5; no clear D gene. In germline, CDR1 is GTSNPN, CDR2 SVGIG (reference sequence). CDR3 length equals 13 residues. The ends were cut back, 3 bases at V and 1 base at J, with 9 bases in the middle. The CDR3 spells CAWRRQIQETQYF. For the CDR3, the DNA is TGTGCCTGGAGGAGGCAGATCCAAGAGACCCAGTACTTC.

J is TRBJ2-5 and V is TRBV6-5; 7 nucleotides align to TRBD1. CDR3 length equals 13 residues. The germline CDR1 and CDR2 sequences are MNHEY and SVGAGI. The V gene end was trimmed by 10 bases and the J gene end by 4 bases; junction bases not matched to a gene: 9. CDR3 DNA sequence: TGTGCCAAATCTAGGGGGCTTACAGAGACCCAGTACTTC. It yields the protein CAKSRGLTETQYF.

CDR3 residues: CASSHIDRGVANTQYF. Here the CDR3 DNA reads TGCGCCAGCAGCCACATCGACAGGGGAGTGGCAAATACGCAGTATTTT. V usage is TRBV5-1 and J usage is TRBJ2-3; 8 bases are shared with TRBD1. Unmatched junction bases numbered 14, after V lost 4 bases and J lost 7 bases. Germline-derived CDR1 and CDR2 are SGHRS and YFSETQ. The CDR3 has 16 residues.

The chain employs TRBV28 and TRBJ1-6; D unclear. CDR1 is MDHEN, CDR2 SYDVKM, per germline. The V end lost 8 bases, the J end lost 0 bases, and 5 bases lay between the germline ends. CDR3 length equals 13 residues. The DNA of the CDR3 is TGTGCCAGCGGCAGCTCCTATAATTCACCCCTCCACTTT. It specifies CASGSSYNSPLHF.

V gene TRBV2 combines with J gene TRBJ2-5, with a weak D call TRBD2 (6 bases). Germline CDR1 SNHLY, CDR2 FYNNEI. The CDR3 contains 13 residues. V dropped 5 bases and J dropped 2 bases, with 9 bases sitting between them. Here the CDR3 reads CASSYSGQETQYF. The CDR3 nucleotides are TGTGCCAGCAGTTATAGCGGACAAGAGACCCAGTACTTC.

The chain joins TRBV9 to TRBJ1-2; D unresolved. Germline V lookup: CDR1 SGDLS, CDR2 YYNGEE. CDR3 size: 17 residues. Trimming removed 2 bases at V and 1 base at J, with 18 bases between. CDR3 DNA: TGTGCCAGCAGCGTCCAACCCGGGTGGAGCGATAACTATGGCTACACCTTC. This encodes CASSVQPGWSDNYGYTF.

V and J are TRBV28 and TRBJ1-1; tentatively, D is TRBD1 (6 bases). The germline V and J ends were trimmed by 10 bases and 6 bases, with 18 bases remaining between them. Germline V gives CDR1 MDHEN, CDR2 SYDVKM. The CDR3 covers 13 residues. The CDR3 here is CAITGFVGPEAFF. The CDR3 region has the DNA TGTGCCATCACAGGGTTCGTGGGCCCTGAAGCTTTCTTT.

The J gene is TRBJ2-7, the V gene TRBV7-2; TRBD1 matches 9 bases. CDR3 length: 16 residues. Germline loops: CDR1 SGHTA, CDR2 FQGNSA. The trim removed 3 bases at V and 3 bases at J, leaving 9 bases unmatched. The CDR3 reads CASSLGLGQGNYEQYF. Here the CDR3 DNA reads TGTGCCAGCAGCTTGGGCCTGGGACAGGGAAACTACGAGCAGTACTTC.

The V and J genes are TRBV4-1 and TRBJ1-2, with D unclear. Germline assignment: CDR1 MGHRA and CDR2 YSYEKL. The CDR3 loop spans 15 amino acids. Trimming cost V 4 bases and J 1 base, with 13 bases left between them. Here the CDR3 reads CASSPRGILNYGYTF. Here the CDR3 DNA reads TGCGCCAGCAGCCCTCGCGGAATACTTAACTATGGCTACACCTTC.

This clone turned up a few times. CDR3 nucleotide sequence: TGTGCCATCAGTGACCAGGCAGACTCCTATAATTCACCCCTCCACTTT. Translating gives CAISDQADSYNSPLHF. The genes are TRBV10-3 and TRBJ1-6; D call uncertain. V lost 3 bases to trimming and J lost 0 bases, with 9 bases between them. This CDR3 contains 16 residues. CDR1 ENHRY and CDR2 SYGVKD come from the germline V gene.

The gene calls are TRBV7-2 and TRBJ1-2; possibly TRBD1 for D (5 bases). This CDR3 is 13 amino acids long. Germline CDR1 reads SGHTA; CDR2 reads FQGNSA. The V and J ends lost 5 bases and 4 bases respectively, with 11 bases between them. In DNA form, the CDR3 reads TGTGCCAGCAGCCCGGGGGGGGGCTATGGCTACACCTTC. Translated, it gives CASSPGGGYGYTF.

V and J are TRBV5-5 and TRBJ2-1; 16 nucleotides line up with TRBD2. The germline CDR1 and CDR2 sequences are SGHKS and YYEKEE (reference sequence). The CDR3 is 19 residues long. J was trimmed by 0 bases and V by 4 bases; bases with no gene match: 7. The CDR3 DNA follows: TGTGCCAGCAGCACGGGACTAGCGGGGGGGAAGAGCTCCTACAATGAGCAGTTCTTC. It is translated as CASSTGLAGGKSSYNEQFF.

The count of this clone is one. V and J are TRBV7-9 and TRBJ2-2; D gene uncertain. Trimming stripped 1 base from V and 6 bases from J, with 12 bases between. The CDR3 runs 15 residues. Germline CDR1 reads SEHNR; CDR2 reads FQNEAQ (reference sequence). CDR3: CASSLESIDAGELFF. The CDR3, as DNA: TGTGCCAGCAGCTTAGAGTCCATAGATGCCGGGGAGCTGTTTTTT.

This clone came up once. The CDR3 DNA follows: TGTGCCAGCAGCTCCGGACTAGCGGGGGGCGTCTTAGCCTACGAGCAGTACTTC. It yields the protein CASSSGLAGGVLAYEQYF. The J gene is TRBJ2-7, the V gene TRBV9, with 14 bases lining up with TRBD2. The CDR3 spans 18 residues. J lost 2 bases, V lost 4 bases, and 11 bases had no gene match. Germline CDR1 and CDR2: SGDLS and YYNGEE.

This chain uses TRBV4-2 with TRBJ2-2; D unresolved. The CDR3 contains 14 residues. Germline V CDR1 and CDR2: LGHNA, YNFKEQ. V lost 0 bases, J lost 4 bases, and 6 bases lay in between. Here the CDR3 DNA reads TGTGCCAGCAGCCAAGAGTCAGGCACCGGGGAGCTGTTTTTT. Translated, it gives CASSQESGTGELFF.

This clone was seen once. The chain has TRBV30 and TRBJ2-1; 10 bases map to TRBD2. The CDR3 loop spans 15 amino acids. Germline V gene data show CDR1 as GTSNPN and CDR2 as SVGIG (reference sequence). Trimming took 0 bases from V and 7 from J; bases not matched to a gene: 6. CDR3 DNA: TGTGCCTGGAGTGTAGGGTCACTAGCGGGAAATGAGCAGTTCTTC. The encoded protein is CAWSVGSLAGNEQFF.

Remarks on this clone: Within the sample, other DNA sequences also encode this same CDR3. The chain is built from TRBV5-4 and TRBJ2-5; TRBD2 aligns across 9 bases. This CDR3 spans 15 amino acids. Germline values: CDR1 SGHNT, CDR2 YYREEE (reference sequence). The trim removed 2 bases at V and 4 bases at J, leaving 6 bases unmatched. The chain's CDR3 is CASSLAGGGGETQYF. CDR3 nucleotide sequence: TGTGCCAGCAGCTTAGCGGGGGGCGGGGGAGAGACCCAGTACTTC.

The V and J genes are TRBV29-1 and TRBJ2-3; 8 bases map to TRBD1. The CDR3 runs 14 residues. Trimming at V came to 3 bases and at J to 1 base, leaving 3 bases not matched to a gene. Germline V CDR1 and CDR2: SQVTM, ANQGSEA. The CDR3 is CSVETGEGTDTQYF. The CDR3 DNA reads TGCAGCGTTGAGACAGGGGAGGGCACAGATACGCAGTATTTT.

This clone was recorded a few times. The chain employs TRBV11-1 and TRBJ1-2; TRBD1 might be the D (5 bases). CDR1 SGHAT and CDR2 FQDESV come from the germline V gene (reference sequence). Trimming took 5 bases from V and 8 from J, leaving 21 bases between them. This CDR3 comprises 15 residues. CDR3 nucleotides: TGTGCCAGCAGCCCGAGGGACTACCGTTACGAGGGCTACACCTTC. Amino acid sequence: CASSPRDYRYEGYTF.

The V gene is TRBV7-9, the J gene TRBJ1-5; 8 bases are a match to TRBD1. Per germline, CDR1 SEHNR and CDR2 FQNEAQ (reference sequence). This CDR3 region has 16 residues. V was pared by 4 bases and J by 6 bases, with 11 bases of the junction left unmatched. CDR3 coding DNA: TGTGCCAGCAGCTCCCAAGGACAGGGAAAGGTTCAGCCCCAGCATTTT. It is translated as CASSSQGQGKVQPQHF.

As to this clone: The sample has other DNA sequences that encode this CDR3 too. The chain has TRBV9 and TRBJ1-1, with no clear D. The germline V and J ends were trimmed by 0 bases and 1 base, with 4 bases remaining between them. CDR1 and CDR2 from the germline V gene are SGDLS and YYNGEE. The CDR3 has 13 residues. This chain's CDR3 is CASSVVANTEAFF. DNA for the CDR3: TGTGCCAGCAGCGTAGTGGCGAACACTGAAGCTTTCTTT.

This clone was found once. The chain links TRBV2 to TRBJ1-3; the D gene is possibly TRBD1 (5 bases). The CDR3 is 14 amino acids. The germline V gene encodes CDR1 SNHLY and CDR2 FYNNEI. CDR3 coding DNA: TGTGCTCAGAGCGGGGGACCCTCTGGAAACACCATATATTTT. This translates into CAQSGGPSGNTIYF.

As concerns this clone: Other DNA variants within this sample encode the same CDR3. The chain is built from TRBV7-3 and TRBJ2-1, with D possibly being TRBD2 (5 bases). CDR3 size: 13 residues. CDR1 is SGHTA, CDR2 FQGTGA, per germline. V was clipped by 4 bases and J by 4 bases, with 8 bases between them. The CDR3 loop reads CASSSGLYNEQFF. The CDR3 bases are TGTGCCAGCAGCTCCGGACTTTACAATGAGCAGTTCTTC.